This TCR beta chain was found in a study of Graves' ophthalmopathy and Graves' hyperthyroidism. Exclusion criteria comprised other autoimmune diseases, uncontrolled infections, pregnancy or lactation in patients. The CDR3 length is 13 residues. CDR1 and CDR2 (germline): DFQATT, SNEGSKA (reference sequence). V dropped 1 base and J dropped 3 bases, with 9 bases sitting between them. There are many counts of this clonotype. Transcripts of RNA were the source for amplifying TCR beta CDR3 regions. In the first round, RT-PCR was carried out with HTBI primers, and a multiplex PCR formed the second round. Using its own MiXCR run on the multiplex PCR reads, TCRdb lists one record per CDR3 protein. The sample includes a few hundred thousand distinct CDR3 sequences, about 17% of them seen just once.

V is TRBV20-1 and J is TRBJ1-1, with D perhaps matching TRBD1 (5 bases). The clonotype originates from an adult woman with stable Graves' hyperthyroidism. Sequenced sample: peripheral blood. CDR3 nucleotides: TGCAGTGCTAGAGCCCGGGGGGACACTGAAGCTTTCTTT. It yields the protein CSARARGDTEAFF.